The sequence of this T cell receptor (beta chain) was determined in a study of beta chain features in type 1 diabetes. Study-level results: It was among patients, rather than healthy donors, that naive, central memory and Treg TCRB repertoires appeared more similar.

This clone was seen more than once but under ten times. Its antigen remains unknown. Sorting based on CD45RO/CCR7/CD25/CD127/CD95/CD27 separated CD4+ naive, central memory, regulatory and stem cell-like memory cells. Expressed TCRB transcripts were sequenced, since all the RNA that had been isolated was reverse transcribed. Method: immunoSEQ multiplex PCR; TCRdb's copy keeps in-frame clones and lacks some. The data show under 90,000 clones, roughly 34% seen once. The sequence came from a woman younger than 35 in good health. Material for sequencing was stem cell memory CD4+ T cells from blood.

The CDR3 region is CASSVNRAGTGELFF. DNA for the CDR3: TGTGCCAGCAGTGTAAACAGGGCCGGCACCGGGGAGCTGTTTTTT. The V call is TRBV25-1, the J call TRBJ2-2, with TRBD1 as a possible D gene (6 bases). Germline V gene sequence: CDR1 MGHDK, CDR2 SYGVNS. The CDR3 length is 15 residues. V lost 4 bases to trimming and J lost 4 bases, with 13 bases between them.